This T cell receptor beta chain was profiled in a study of blood T cell repertoires in COVID-19. Across the study: Donors in the United States, Italy and Spain gave samples during acute or convalescent COVID-19. T cells, B-cell-depleted T cells, or PBMCs supplied cDNA or gDNA.

Seattle-derived patients entered the study during active infection and were followed longitudinally. In the original analysis: It was from reference gene primer amplification that nucleated cell counts were estimated. The data were produced by immunoSEQ multiplex PCR, yet TCRdb's version contains in-frame clones alone and is incomplete. V and J calls and clone size come straight from that table; D and trimming were deduced from the DNA. Of 300,000 to 400,000 clones listed, roughly 88% are singletons. With 6 bases removed from V and 1 base from J, the gap between germline ends came to 12 bases. Germline V gene data show CDR1 as MNHEY and CDR2 as SVGAGI. The CDR3 extends over 14 amino acids.

The sample taken for sequencing was peripheral blood. The source of this sequence is a woman aged 25 to 39 with COVID-19, enrolled during active disease. This chain uses TRBV6-5 with TRBJ1-1; no firm D call. The CDR3 here is CASSPRVANTEAFF. The CDR3 nucleotides are TGTGCCAGCAGCCCGCGGGTGGCGAACACTGAAGCTTTCTTT.